Detailed here is one T cell receptor (beta chain). Its antigen is not known. The data stem from a study of cytomegalovirus exposure and HLA in healthy donors. The PCR was carried out with 60 Vbeta primers and 13 Jbeta primers. Clones were sequenced by immunoSEQ multiplex PCR, and TCRdb holds only the in-frame ones, with some missing. This sample has approximately 100,000 clones, with roughly a tenth found just once. Study-wide points: Sequencing depth roughly uniform across donors was assumed in presence/absence analyses. At a 0.05 false discovery rate, a later analysis found about 17,000 TCR beta sequences to be associated with HLA alleles.

The sequencing sample was made of PBMCs. This receptor was taken from a man aged 45-60 years in good health and CMV-seropositive.

This CDR3 is CAISVGGGGNQPQHF. The CDR3 DNA reads TGTGCCATCAGTGTCGGGGGTGGGGGCAATCAGCCCCAGCATTTT. The chain joins TRBV10-3 to TRBJ1-5; the D gene is possibly TRBD1 (5 bases). V lost 4 bases, J lost 2 bases, and 12 bases lay in between. CDR3 length equals 15 residues. Per germline, CDR1 ENHRY and CDR2 SYGVKD.